The T cell receptor beta chain under discussion was sequenced for a study of technical replicates of blood from several donors. Sequencing was performed with immunoSEQ multiplex PCR; in TCRdb, only in-frame clones are kept and a portion is missing. Found here are 84,000 or so clones, about 94% of them singletons; the top ten hold 0.2% to 0.3%. Trimming removed 0 bases from V and 8 bases from J, with 11 bases in between. CDR3 size: 14 residues. Germline V gene lookup returns CDR1 SGHNT and CDR2 YYREEE (reference sequence). The sequencing input was T cells isolated from PBMCs. The sequence came from a human donor in good health. This chain connects TRBV5-4 to TRBJ1-4; D unresolved. The CDR3 sequence: CASSLVPGVEKLFF. Here the CDR3 DNA reads TGTGCCAGCAGCTTGGTACCAGGCGTCGAAAAACTGTTTTTT.